This T cell receptor beta chain was observed in a study of CD8 T cell repertoires and HIV-1 epitope variants. Generated by immunoSEQ multiplex PCR, the TCRdb table keeps only in-frame clones and is missing some. The sample consists of some 87,000 clones, around 67% of them appearing once. The germline V gene encodes CDR1 SGHDT and CDR2 YYEEEE. The CDR3 contains 16 residues. V was pared by 4 bases and J by 1 base, with 8 bases of the junction left unmatched. This receptor was identified in a male donor with HIV. This chain uses TRBV5-6 with TRBJ2-3, with 8 bases fitting TRBD2. The specimen sequenced was uncultured baseline CD8+ T cells from peripheral blood mononuclear cells (PBMCs). The CDR3 coding sequence is TGTGCCAGCAGCCCTACGGGGGGGCCGGGCACAGATACGCAGTATTTT. Its translation is CASSPTGGPGTDTQYF.